These 12 T cell receptor beta chains were all obtained from the same sample, sequenced in a study of blood T cells in healthy people across ages. For the second PCR, which ran for roughly 7 to 11 cycles, a sample-barcoded 5' primer and a J-beta primer mix were used. A single record per CDR3 protein comes from TCRdb applying MiXCR to the 5' RACE reads. This sample carries hundreds of thousands of distinct CDR3 sequences, about 30% of them seen once, and the ten largest clones take 15% to 17%. The sample comprised blood. Every receptor here comes from an elderly woman in good health.

This clonotype was counted only a few times. V gene TRBV7-6 combines with J gene TRBJ2-2, with D perhaps TRBD1 or TRBD2 (5 bases each). The CDR3 loop spans 13 amino acids. The V end was cut by 5 bases, the J end by 6 bases, with 10 bases between. Germline V gives CDR1 SGHVS, CDR2 FNYEAQ. CDR3: CASSELGAGELFF. The CDR3 DNA reads as TGTGCCAGCAGCGAACTGGGGGCCGGGGAGCTGTTTTTT.

This clonotype has at least ten counts. The chain uses TRBV5-6 and TRBJ2-7, with TRBD1 matching 8 bases. The length of the CDR3 is 14 residues. The ends lost 4 bases at V and 2 bases at J; junction bases unmatched: 5. Germline-derived CDR1 and CDR2 are SGHDT and YYEEEE. The CDR3 protein is CASSRDRGPYEQYF. Here the CDR3 DNA reads TGTGCCAGCAGCCGTGACAGGGGACCCTACGAGCAGTACTTC.

This clonotype was observed many times. The genes are TRBV11-1 and TRBJ2-1, with 7 bases identical to TRBD2. The CDR3 contains 15 residues. V lost 0 bases and J lost 6; bases outside the gene matches: 5. Germline V lookup: CDR1 SGHAT, CDR2 FQDESV (reference sequence). In DNA, the CDR3 is TGTGCCAGCAGCTTAGCGGAAGTAGCGGGCAATGAGCAGTTCTTC. It specifies CASSLAEVAGNEQFF.

The table lists this clonotype with a few counts. This may come from a read error, since a much larger clone is one base off. The V gene is TRBV12-3 or TRBV12-4, the J gene TRBJ2-1; 9 nucleotides match TRBD1. The CDR3 extends over 14 amino acids. The junction had 10 bases not matched to a gene; V was cut back by 6 bases and J by 10 bases. CDR3 protein: CASRPGQGIHEQFF. The CDR3 bases are TGTGCCAGCAGACCGGGACAGGGTATCCACGAGCAGTTCTTC.

This clonotype was detected a few times. The J gene is TRBJ1-2, the V gene TRBV5-1, with D possibly matching TRBD1 (5 bases). This CDR3 region has 15 residues. Germline lookup yields CDR1 SGHRS and CDR2 YFSETQ. V was pared by 2 bases and J by 7 bases, with 18 bases between. The CDR3: CASSLSTGAGVGYTF. As DNA, the CDR3 is TGCGCCAGCAGCTTATCAACAGGTGCGGGGGTTGGCTACACCTTC. The whole variable domain, remainder taken from reference TRBV5-1 and TRBJ1-2, is KAGVTQTPRYLIKTRGQQVTLSCSPISGHRSVSWYQQTPGQGLQFLFEYFSETQRNKGNFPGRFSGRQFSNSRSEMNVSTLELGDSALYLCASSLSTGAGVGYTFGSGTRLTVV.

This sequence joins TRBV5-1 and TRBJ2-1, with TRBD2 matching over 10 bases. Trimming at V came to 1 base and at J to 0 bases, leaving 4 bases not matched to a gene. The germline V gene encodes CDR1 SGHRS and CDR2 YFSETQ. CDR3 length equals 17 residues. This chain's CDR3 is CASSLRTSGSSYNEQFF. The CDR3 coding sequence is TGCGCCAGCAGCTTGCGGACTAGCGGAAGCTCCTACAATGAGCAGTTCTTC.

This clonotype was counted a few times. The chain recombines TRBV7-8 with TRBJ1-5; 7 bases agree with TRBD1. Germline V gene data show CDR1 as SGHVS and CDR2 as FQNEAQ. V lost 0 bases, J lost 0 bases, and 11 bases stayed unmatched. The CDR3 extends over 19 amino acids. CDR3 sequence: CASSLAPRDSWNSNQPQHF. The CDR3 bases are TGTGCCAGCAGCTTAGCGCCCCGGGACAGCTGGAATAGCAATCAGCCCCAGCATTTT.

This clonotype was recorded many times. This could be a read error, since a much larger clone is one nucleotide away. This chain uses TRBV5-4 with TRBJ2-5; D is possibly TRBD2 (6 bases). This CDR3 is built from 12 residues. Trimming left V 3 bases short and J 13 bases short, with 16 bases between. Per germline, CDR1 SGHNT and CDR2 YYREEE (reference sequence). The CDR3: CASSWGGLQRYF. The DNA for the CDR3 is TGTGCCAGCAGCTGGGGTGGACTACAGCGGTACTTC.

In the case of this clonotype: Since a much larger clone is just one base distant, this may be a read error. The chain uses TRBV5-6 and TRBJ2-3; the match to TRBD1 covers 7 bases. The CDR3 has 15 amino acids. Germline assignment: CDR1 SGHDT and CDR2 YYEEEE. CDR3 region: CANSLRQGGTDTQYF. CDR3 DNA: TGTGCCAACAGCTTGCGACAGGGCGGAACAGATACGCAGTATTTT.

This clonotype was seen repeatedly, ten times or more. The chain recombines TRBV9 with TRBJ2-5; 10 nucleotides agree with TRBD1. Germline CDR1 SGDLS, CDR2 YYNGEE. The J segment lost 4 bases and the V segment lost 0 bases, leaving 3 bases of the junction unmatched. The CDR3 is made up of 15 amino acids. In DNA form, the CDR3 reads TGTGCCAGCAGCGTAGAGACAGGGGGCGGAGAGACCCAGTACTTC. Its translation is CASSVETGGGETQYF.

Notes on this clonotype: The junction does not match germline at one end; this may be a read error. This rearrangement joins TRBV18 to TRBJ1-2; TRBD1 aligns across 9 bases. The CDR3 contains 12 residues. The V gene's germline CDR1 is KGHSH and CDR2 LQKENI. CDR3 in amino acids: CTSSPAQGAYTF. Here the CDR3 DNA reads TGTACCAGCTCACCAGCACAGGGGGCCTACACCTTC.

In its sample, this clonotype was seen a few times. The CDR3 bases are TGTGCCTGGGACCCGGGCAGGGGGAATGAAAAACTGTTTTTT. Translating gives CAWDPGRGNEKLFF. The chain uses TRBV30 and TRBJ1-4; 7 bases align to TRBD1. CDR3 length equals 14 residues. Germline CDR1 GTSNPN, CDR2 SVGIG (reference sequence). Germline trimming cut 5 bases from V and 5 bases from J; bases unmatched to any gene: 8.